One and the same sample provided the 28 T cell receptor beta chains below, sequenced in a study of T cell responses to AZD1222 COVID-19 vaccine. Profiling relied on immunoSEQ multiplex PCR, and the TCRdb table lists in-frame clones only, not all of them. In the table there are about 150,000 clones, 90% of which are singletons. The source material was peripheral blood, sampled on day 0 of AZD1222 vaccination. The receptors were gathered from an adult in good health.

The chain recombines TRBV7-3 with TRBJ2-1; 8 bases line up with TRBD2. The CDR3 runs to 16 residues. Germline V lookup: CDR1 SGHTA, CDR2 FQGTGA. V lost 3 bases to trimming and J lost 7 bases; unmatched junction nucleotides: 11. The DNA of the CDR3 is TGTGCCAGCAGCTTGGACGGGACTAGTTCCCGGAATGAGCAGTTCTTC. As protein: CASSLDGTSSRNEQFF.

This clone was seen a single time. The genes are TRBV27 and TRBJ1-6; D not certain. V was pared by 5 bases and J by 9 bases, with 8 bases between. This CDR3 comprises 12 residues. Germline V CDR1 and CDR2: MNHEY, SMNVEV (reference sequence). CDR3 DNA: TGTGCCAGCAGTACGGGTGGTTCACCCCTCCACTTT. Translation: CASSTGGSPLHF.

V is TRBV7-7 and J is TRBJ1-2; the match to TRBD1 covers 7 bases. Germline-derived CDR1 and CDR2 are SSHAT and FNYEAQ (reference sequence). There are 16 residues in the CDR3. V was pared by 4 bases and J by 6 bases, with 14 bases of the junction left unmatched. CDR3 sequence (DNA): TGTGCCAGCAGCTCCAAGGGTCCGACAGGGTGTAATGGCTACACCTTC. Translating it yields CASSSKGPTGCNGYTF.

The chain combines TRBV10-3 with TRBJ2-7; the match to TRBD2 covers 14 bases. CDR1 and CDR2 from the germline V gene are ENHRY and SYGVKD. CDR3 length: 16 amino acids. J lost 3 bases, V lost 4 bases, and 5 bases had no gene match. The CDR3 here is CAISGPGTSGSYEQYF. CDR3 sequence (DNA): TGTGCCATCAGTGGGCCTGGGACTAGCGGGAGCTACGAGCAGTACTTC.

This clone was counted only a few times. This chain joins TRBV28 and TRBJ1-1; D remains unclear. This CDR3 has 15 residues. In germline, CDR1 is MDHEN, CDR2 SYDVKM. V dropped 3 bases and J dropped 3 bases, with 14 bases sitting between them. The CDR3 DNA sequence: TGTGCCAGCAGTTTCATTACAGCCTCTTACACTGAAGCTTTCTTT. Amino acid sequence: CASSFITASYTEAFF. Full variable domain (outside the CDR3, taken from reference TRBV28 and TRBJ1-1): DVKVTQSSRYLVKRTGEKVFLECVQDMDHENMFWYRQDPGLGLRLIYFSYDVKMKEKGDIPEGYSVSREKKERFSLILESASTNQTSMYLCASSFITASYTEAFFGQGTRLTVV.

The V call is TRBV28, the J call TRBJ1-5; TRBD1 matches 10 bases. Germline lookup yields CDR1 MDHEN and CDR2 SYDVKM. V shed 4 bases and J 6 bases; nucleotides not matched to a gene: 9. The length of the CDR3 is 16 residues. In DNA form, the CDR3 reads TGTGCCAGCAGTTCCACGACAGGGGGCCTAAGTCAGCCCCAGCATTTT. Its translation is CASSSTTGGLSQPQHF.

DNA for the CDR3: TGTGCCAGCAGCTTAAATGGGGGTGAGCAGTTCTTC. Its protein product is CASSLNGGEQFF. J is TRBJ2-1 and V is TRBV7-3; the D gene could be TRBD1 or TRBD2 (5 bases each). This CDR3 comprises 12 residues. Trimming removed 1 base at V and 9 bases at J, with 7 bases between. In germline, CDR1 is SGHTA, CDR2 FQGTGA.

V and J are TRBV5-1 and TRBJ1-1; a weak D match, TRBD1 (5 bases). This CDR3 region has 16 residues. V was pared by 5 bases and J by 4 bases, with 21 bases between. The germline gives CDR1 SGHRS, CDR2 YFSETQ. The CDR3 coding sequence is TGCGCCAGCAGTCGGGACCTGGATATAGCGGTCACTGAAGCTTTCTTT. Amino acid sequence: CASSRDLDIAVTEAFF.

CDR3 amino acids: CASSSLNRAFSGANVLTF. The DNA of the CDR3 is TGTGCCAGCAGCTCACTAAACCGGGCGTTCTCTGGGGCCAACGTCCTGACTTTC. This chain links TRBV7-9 with TRBJ2-6; no clear D. Trimming cost V 4 bases and J 0 bases, with 16 bases left between them. This CDR3 region has 18 residues. Germline CDR1 SEHNR, CDR2 FQNEAQ (reference sequence). Full variable domain (rest looked up from reference TRBV7-9 and TRBJ2-6): DTGVSQNPRHKITKRGQNVTFRCDPISEHNRLYWYRQTLGQGPEFLTYFQNEAQLEKSRLLSDRFSAERPKGSFSTLEIQRTEQGDSAMYLCASSSLNRAFSGANVLTFGAGSRLTVL.

This rearrangement joins TRBV7-2 to TRBJ2-1, with 7 bases that match TRBD1. The CDR3 has 15 residues. From germline, CDR1 is SGHTA and CDR2 FQGNSA. The V gene end was trimmed by 2 bases and the J gene end by 2 bases; junction bases not matched to a gene: 3. The chain's CDR3 is CASSLIGGAYNEQFF. CDR3 nucleotide sequence: TGTGCCAGCAGCTTAATAGGGGGCGCCTACAATGAGCAGTTCTTC.

This rearrangement joins TRBV5-8 to TRBJ2-1, with 8 bases identical to TRBD1. Germline V lookup: CDR1 SGHTS, CDR2 YDEGEE. The CDR3 length is 14 residues. V lost 0 bases to trimming and J lost 5 bases; unmatched junction nucleotides: 1. CDR3 in amino acids: CASSLGDRNNEQFF. CDR3 bases: TGTGCCAGCAGCTTGGGGGACAGGAACAATGAGCAGTTCTTC.

The chain couples TRBV18 to TRBJ2-7; D remains unclear. CDR1 KGHSH and CDR2 LQKENI come from the germline V gene. V shed 5 bases and J shed 4 bases, with 15 bases lying between them. The CDR3 covers 14 residues. CDR3 in amino acids: CASSSQTGAYEQYF. The CDR3 nucleotides read TGTGCCAGCTCATCACAAACGGGCGCTTACGAGCAGTACTTC.

The V call is TRBV7-9, the J call TRBJ2-7, with 8 bases lining up with TRBD2. V shed 1 base and J 6 bases; nucleotides not matched to a gene: 5. This CDR3 spans 14 amino acids. Germline CDR1 and CDR2: SEHNR and FQNEAQ (reference sequence). CDR3 DNA sequence: TGTGCCAGCAGCTTAGTACGGGAGGGTGCCGAGCAGTACTTC. Translation gives CASSLVREGAEQYF.

The CDR3 coding sequence is TGTGCCAGCAGCTTAGTTAGTCGGGAAAGCACAGATACGCAGTATTTT. It encodes CASSLVSRESTDTQYF. The rearrangement uses TRBV11-3 and TRBJ2-3; tentative D call: TRBD2 (5 bases). CDR1 is SGHNT and CDR2 is YENEEA in the germline V gene. Trimming cost V 1 base and J 0 bases, with 11 bases left between them. The CDR3 runs 16 residues.

The V gene is TRBV6-1, the J gene TRBJ1-1; D ambiguous. CDR3 length equals 15 residues. From germline, CDR1 is MNHNS and CDR2 SASEGT. V lost 2 bases to trimming and J lost 3 bases, with 13 bases between them. The CDR3 DNA reads TGTGCCAGCAGTGAATCGTCTCTGGCACACACTGAAGCTTTCTTT. Amino acid sequence: CASSESSLAHTEAFF.

The chain uses TRBV24-1 and TRBJ2-7, with D uncertain. The CDR3 contains 12 residues. Germline V lookup: CDR1 KGHDR, CDR2 SFDVKD. The CDR3 DNA reads as TGTGTCACGAGGCGGAGCTCCTACGAGCAGTACTTC. Residues: CVTRRSSYEQYF.

This chain links TRBV11-2 with TRBJ2-7; 7 bases are a match to TRBD1. The germline CDR1 and CDR2 sequences are SGHAT and FQNNGV. Losses at the gene ends were 7 bases for V and 7 bases for J; bases not matched to a gene: 13. This CDR3 has 14 residues. The CDR3: CASIRGGWAGEQYF. CDR3 sequence (DNA): TGTGCCAGCATCCGAGGGGGCTGGGCCGGAGAGCAGTACTTC.

The chain has TRBV4-1 and TRBJ2-7; the match to TRBD1 covers 8 bases. Germline CDR1 and CDR2: MGHRA and YSYEKL. V was pared by 0 bases and J by 4 bases, with 5 bases of the junction left unmatched. The CDR3 is 15 amino acids. DNA of the CDR3: TGCGCCAGCAGCCAAGATCCCAGGGGGCTTTACGAGCAGTACTTC. Encoded protein: CASSQDPRGLYEQYF.

The rearrangement joins TRBV2 to TRBJ2-3; 8 bases align to TRBD2. Unmatched junction bases numbered 11, after V lost 1 base and J lost 2 bases. The CDR3 runs to 18 residues. Germline values: CDR1 SNHLY, CDR2 FYNNEI. CDR3 DNA sequence: TGTGCCAGCAGTGAAGGCCCTACTAGCGGAGAACCCACAGATACGCAGTATTTT. Translating it yields CASSEGPTSGEPTDTQYF.

This clone has just a few counts. V gene TRBV7-8 combines with J gene TRBJ2-7; 8 bases align to TRBD1. The V segment lost 5 bases and the J segment 2 bases; nucleotides outside the gene matches: 5. This CDR3 is 14 amino acids long. The germline V gene has CDR1 SGHVS and CDR2 FQNEAQ. This CDR3 reads CASSAGQGAYEQYF. CDR3 sequence (DNA): TGTGCCAGCAGCGCCGGACAGGGTGCCTACGAGCAGTACTTC.

The chain employs TRBV5-4 and TRBJ2-7; 9 bases map to TRBD2. The CDR3 is made up of 15 amino acids. Germline V gene sequence: CDR1 SGHNT, CDR2 YYREEE (reference sequence). V was pared by 4 bases and J by 4 bases, with 9 bases of the junction left unmatched. The CDR3 is CASSPQGLALYEQYF. The CDR3, as DNA: TGTGCCAGCAGCCCCCAGGGACTAGCCTTATACGAGCAGTACTTC.

This chain joins TRBV15 and TRBJ2-3, with 7 bases lining up with TRBD2. Trimming removed 1 base from V and 3 bases from J; junction bases left unmatched: 10. CDR1 LNHNV and CDR2 YYDKDF come from the germline V gene (reference sequence). This CDR3 has 17 amino acids. The CDR3 sequence is CATSRGGLGGSTDTQYF. As DNA, the CDR3 is TGTGCCACCAGCAGAGGAGGCCTAGGCGGGAGTACAGATACGCAGTATTTT.

V and J are TRBV9 and TRBJ2-1; D may be TRBD1 or TRBD2 (5 bases each). Trimming left V 3 bases short and J 4 bases short, with 23 bases between. This CDR3 has 18 residues. Germline values: CDR1 SGDLS, CDR2 YYNGEE. Here the CDR3 DNA reads TGTGCCAGCAGCGAGGCAACCGGGACGCTAAGTTCATACAATGAGCAGTTCTTC. This translates into CASSEATGTLSSYNEQFF. The variable domain in full, with the rest retrieved from reference TRBV9 and TRBJ2-1, is DSGVTQTPKHLITATGQRVTLRCSPRSGDLSVYWYQQSLDQGLQFLIQYYNGEERAKGNILERFSAQQFPDLHSELNLSSLELGDSALYFCASSEATGTLSSYNEQFFGPGTRLTVL.

The chain joins TRBV16 to TRBJ1-2, with D possibly TRBD1 on 5 matching bases. The CDR3 length is 14 residues. V lost 0 bases and J lost 7, with 12 bases in between. Germline V gene sequence: CDR1 KGHSY, CDR2 FQNENV. CDR3 sequence reads: CASSQSIGGGGYTF. The CDR3 DNA sequence: TGTGCCAGCAGCCAATCTATCGGGGGTGGTGGCTACACCTTC.

The J gene is TRBJ2-5, the V gene TRBV3-1 (or the pseudogene TRBV3-2), with D possibly TRBD2 on 6 matching bases. The CDR3 covers 14 residues. V was pared by 6 bases and J by 2 bases, with 13 bases between. The germline CDR1 and CDR2 sequences are LGHDT and YNNKEL (reference sequence). In nucleotides, the CDR3 is TGTGCCAGCAGTCCTGGACTATCTCAAGAGACCCAGTACTTC. This gives the protein CASSPGLSQETQYF.

V usage is TRBV19 and J usage is TRBJ2-1; the D call may be TRBD1 or TRBD2 (5 bases each). Deletions cut 7 bases from V and 0 bases from J, with 19 bases between. The CDR3 runs 17 residues. From germline, CDR1 is LNHDA and CDR2 SQIVND (reference sequence). DNA of the CDR3: TGTGCCAGTACAAACATCAGGGCAGGGAGCTCCTACAATGAGCAGTTCTTC. Protein product: CASTNIRAGSSYNEQFF.

J is TRBJ1-2 and V is TRBV4-1, with 8 bases identical to TRBD1. With V trimmed by 3 bases and J by 4 bases, 10 bases remained unmatched. Germline V gene data show CDR1 as MGHRA and CDR2 as YSYEKL. This CDR3 comprises 16 residues. The CDR3 is CASSQNVGQGVYGYTF. CDR3 DNA: TGCGCCAGCAGCCAGAATGTCGGACAGGGTGTCTATGGCTACACCTTC.

In its sample, this clone was seen once. The chain couples TRBV29-1 to TRBJ2-1; tentatively, D is TRBD1 (6 bases). Germline-derived CDR1 and CDR2 are SQVTM and ANQGSEA. V dropped 4 bases and J dropped 0 bases, with 10 bases sitting between them. The length of the CDR3 is 14 residues. In nucleotides, the CDR3 is TGCAGCGTTGTTCTGGGGGCCTCCTACAATGAGCAGTTCTTC. It specifies CSVVLGASYNEQFF.